Listed below are T cell receptor beta chains from one sample, sequenced in a study of T cells in Graves' hyperthyroidism and ophthalmopathy. TCRdb independently ran MiXCR on the multiplex PCR reads; one entry per CDR3 protein. The table has 450,000 to 500,000 distinct CDR3 sequences, under 25% seen once. Sequencing input: blood. These receptors were taken from a woman aged 70 to 79 with Graves' ophthalmopathy. Each CDR3 is given without its conserved first and last residue. The order of the fields is clone size, J gene, V gene, D gene, CDR3 length, CDR3 protein. A D gene is named only where the DNA matches it firmly. Size tells how often a clone was seen (once, few, many) or the class of an expanded clone, and some rows leave it out.

abundance: few; j_gene: TRBJ2-1; v_gene: TRBV7-2; d_gene: TRBD1; len: 12; CDR3aa: ASSHHGTGNEQF
abundance: -; j_gene: TRBJ1-2; v_gene: TRBV5-4; d_gene: TRBD1; len: 15; CDR3aa: ASSQGTDQTSCGGYT
abundance: few; j_gene: TRBJ1-2; v_gene: TRBV7-6; d_gene: TRBD1; len: 12; CDR3aa: ASSLDRGLYGYT
abundance: many; j_gene: TRBJ2-1; v_gene: TRBV11-2; d_gene: TRBD1; len: 13; CDR3aa: ASSTQGANYNEQF
abundance: many; j_gene: TRBJ2-3; v_gene: TRBV11-2; d_gene: TRBD2; len: 13; CDR3aa: ASSTLAGITDTQY
abundance: many; j_gene: TRBJ2-7; v_gene: TRBV11-2; d_gene: TRBD1; len: 11; CDR3aa: ASSETGRYEQY
abundance: many; j_gene: TRBJ2-1; v_gene: TRBV11-2; d_gene: TRBD2; len: 13; CDR3aa: ASSFLAGAYNEQF
abundance: few; j_gene: TRBJ2-1; v_gene: TRBV24-1; d_gene: -; len: 12; CDR3aa: ATSDAQSSYEQF
abundance: many; j_gene: TRBJ1-2; v_gene: TRBV7-2; d_gene: -; len: 10; CDR3aa: ASSLAFYGYT
abundance: -; j_gene: TRBJ1-2; v_gene: TRBV6-1; d_gene: TRBD1; len: 13; CDR3aa: ASRKGQGQGYGYT
abundance: few; j_gene: TRBJ1-6; v_gene: TRBV7-2; d_gene: TRBD1; len: 11; CDR3aa: ASRLSHRDRVH
abundance: few; j_gene: TRBJ2-1; v_gene: TRBV24-1; d_gene: TRBD2; len: 16; CDR3aa: ATSDFATGTSGSNEQF
abundance: few; j_gene: TRBJ1-5; v_gene: TRBV24-1; d_gene: -; len: 15; CDR3aa: ATSDPRRTGTNQPQH
abundance: many; j_gene: TRBJ2-3; v_gene: TRBV20-1; d_gene: TRBD2; len: 12; CDR3aa: SASRTSGTDTQY
abundance: -; j_gene: TRBJ1-2; v_gene: TRBV5-4; d_gene: -; len: 12; CDR3aa: ASSLVQGKGGYT
abundance: -; j_gene: TRBJ2-3; v_gene: TRBV12-3/TRBV12-4; d_gene: TRBD2; len: 16; CDR3aa: ASSEGLAGGPSTDTQY
abundance: few; j_gene: TRBJ1-1; v_gene: TRBV5-1; d_gene: -; len: 13; CDR3aa: ASSLRRVSNTEAF
abundance: -; j_gene: TRBJ2-7; v_gene: TRBV7-2; d_gene: -; len: 10; CDR3aa: ASSLGGLRQY
abundance: -; j_gene: TRBJ2-3; v_gene: TRBV20-1; d_gene: -; len: 15; CDR3aa: SARAGGPGIGTDTQY
abundance: -; j_gene: TRBJ2-5; v_gene: TRBV6-2/TRBV6-3; d_gene: -; len: 13; CDR3aa: ATHQSSGVVETQY
abundance: many; j_gene: TRBJ2-4; v_gene: TRBV20-1; d_gene: -; len: 11; CDR3aa: SARDKGVNIQY
abundance: many; j_gene: TRBJ2-5; v_gene: TRBV5-1; d_gene: TRBD1; len: 11; CDR3aa: ASGQTGEETQY